This record covers a single T cell receptor beta chain. V lost 0 bases and J lost 1; bases outside the gene matches: 1. Germline values: CDR1 LGHDT, CDR2 YNNKEL (reference sequence). This CDR3 has 15 amino acids. Per the study methods: Using reference gene primer amplification, nucleated cell counts were estimated. Method: immunoSEQ multiplex PCR; TCRdb's copy keeps in-frame clones and lacks some. The V and J calls and clone size come from that table; D and trimming were worked out from the DNA. The sample lists tens of thousands of clones; more than 75% were seen once. The source of the sample is a study of blood T cell repertoires in COVID-19. Study information: In each case, the material was cDNA or gDNA derived from T cells, B-cell-depleted T cells, or PBMCs.

The V call is TRBV3-1 (or the pseudogene TRBV3-2), the J call TRBJ2-3; 7 bases map to TRBD2. The TCR originated in a woman of 80 years or more with active or convalescent COVID-19. The source material was peripheral blood. The CDR3 bases are TGTGCCAGCAGCCAAGATCGGGGGGGCACAGATACGCAGTATTTT. Translating it yields CASSQDRGGTDTQYF.